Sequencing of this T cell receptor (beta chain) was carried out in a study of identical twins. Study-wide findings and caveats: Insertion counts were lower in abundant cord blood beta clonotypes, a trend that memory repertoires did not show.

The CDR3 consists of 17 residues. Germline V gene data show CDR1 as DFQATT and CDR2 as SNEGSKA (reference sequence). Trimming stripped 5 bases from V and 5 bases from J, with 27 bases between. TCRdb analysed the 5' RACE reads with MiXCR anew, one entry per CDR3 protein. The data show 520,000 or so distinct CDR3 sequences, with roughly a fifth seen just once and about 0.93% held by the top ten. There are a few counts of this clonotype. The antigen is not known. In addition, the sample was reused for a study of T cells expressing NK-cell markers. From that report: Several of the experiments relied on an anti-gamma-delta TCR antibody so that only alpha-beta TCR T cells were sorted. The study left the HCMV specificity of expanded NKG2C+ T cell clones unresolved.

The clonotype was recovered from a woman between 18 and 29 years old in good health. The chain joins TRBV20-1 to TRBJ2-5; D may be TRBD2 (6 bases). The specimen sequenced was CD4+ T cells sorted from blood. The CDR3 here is CSAESPFRQGLRETQYF. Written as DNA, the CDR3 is TGCAGTGCTGAGTCCCCCTTTAGGCAGGGACTTCGGGAGACCCAGTACTTC.